Below are 2 T cell receptor beta chains sequenced from a single sample in a study of tumor-infiltrating lymphocytes in primary liver carcinoma. Co-extraction of RNA and DNA was performed on roughly 17-32 mg of unsorted bulk tissue. The template, roughly 0.45 ug total RNA, yielded TCR beta cDNA made with a constant-region primer. Construction of TCR beta libraries relied on three successive nested multiplex PCR rounds employing slightly modified ARM-PCR. Investigators reported that the first two PCR rounds, at 10 cycles each, used TRBV1-TRBV30 forward primers with a C-beta reverse primer. In TCRdb, the multiplex PCR reads were re-called with MiXCR into one record per CDR3 protein. The profile shows around 100,000 distinct CDR3 sequences, roughly 69% of them singletons. The sequenced material came from liver tumor tissue from sampling region 5. Indicated subset: tumor region T5, tumor centre. The receptors shown here come from a woman in her fifties or sixties with primary liver carcinoma and hepatitis B virus infection.

Remarks on this clonotype: Without the conserved terminal phenylalanine or tryptophan, this CDR3 likely stems from a read error. The gene calls are TRBV11-2 and TRBJ1-1; D unresolved. The germline CDR1 and CDR2 sequences are SGHAT and FQNNGV. The CDR3 loop spans 13 amino acids. The CDR3 region is CANSLLAETEAFS. CDR3 sequence (DNA): TGTGCCAACAGCTTATTGGCCGAAACTGAAGCTTTCTCT.

This clonotype showed up just a few times. No conserved phenylalanine or tryptophan ends this CDR3, so it is likely a read error. The rearrangement joins TRBV5-5 to TRBJ2-7, with D unclear. Looked up from germline, CDR1 is SGHKS and CDR2 is YYEKEE (reference sequence). Trimming left V 9 bases short and J 1 base short, with 11 bases between. The CDR3 contains 12 residues. The CDR3 sequence: CANSLGSYEQYL. The CDR3 region has the DNA TGTGCCAACAGTTTGGGGTCCTACGAGCAGTACTTA.